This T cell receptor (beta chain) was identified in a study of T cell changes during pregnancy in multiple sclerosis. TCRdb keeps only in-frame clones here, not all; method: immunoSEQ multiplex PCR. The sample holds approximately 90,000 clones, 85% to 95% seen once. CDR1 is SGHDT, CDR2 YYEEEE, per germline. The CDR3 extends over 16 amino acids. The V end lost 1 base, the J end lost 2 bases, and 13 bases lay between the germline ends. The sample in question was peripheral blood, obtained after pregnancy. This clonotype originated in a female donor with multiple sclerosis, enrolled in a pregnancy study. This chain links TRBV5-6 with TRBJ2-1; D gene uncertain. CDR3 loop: CASSLYQNLAYNEQFF. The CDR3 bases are TGTGCCAGCAGCTTGTACCAAAACCTAGCCTACAATGAGCAGTTCTTC.